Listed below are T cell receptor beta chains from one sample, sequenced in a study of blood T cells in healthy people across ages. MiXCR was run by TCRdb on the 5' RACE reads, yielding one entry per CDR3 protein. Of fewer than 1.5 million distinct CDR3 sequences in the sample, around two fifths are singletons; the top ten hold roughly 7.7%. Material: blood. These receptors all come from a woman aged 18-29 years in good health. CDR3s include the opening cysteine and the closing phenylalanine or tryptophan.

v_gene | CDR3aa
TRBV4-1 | CASSRTDNLREQYF
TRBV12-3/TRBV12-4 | CASSLGTERLAGGTYEQYF
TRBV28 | CASSLDSSREQYF
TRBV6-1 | CASSHITGRQGGRNEQFF
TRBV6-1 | CASSAWGEYNEQFF
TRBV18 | CATAPKSLGEAFF
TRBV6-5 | CASTVYPGGTDTQYF
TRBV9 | CASSVGGLSGEEQFF
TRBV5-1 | CASSPALNTEAFF
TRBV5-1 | CASSLLLWDTGELFF
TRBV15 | CATSRGGSADTQYF
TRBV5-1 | CASSHQTGGTGELFF
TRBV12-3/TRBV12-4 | CASSSSSYPAGSYNEQFF
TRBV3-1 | CASSHPGTLAPETQYF
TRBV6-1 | CASSEAGNTERLRIYEQYF
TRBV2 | CASSAPATANYGYTF
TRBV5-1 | CASSDLGGDAFNEQFF
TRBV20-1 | CSARRLAGAYEQYF
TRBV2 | CASRPRTDRVYGYTF
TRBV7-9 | CASSPQDRATDTQYF
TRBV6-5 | CASSYSRQGLALEQYF
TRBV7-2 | CASSPSPWGSDEQFF
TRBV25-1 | CASSEWRGADEQFF
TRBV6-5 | CASSYNEGSRTQYF
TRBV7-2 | CASSLDSGTRTETQFF
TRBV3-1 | CASSQGRGRAYGYTF
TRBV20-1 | CSAEGWSYNEQFF
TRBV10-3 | CAISEGTGGTGYTF
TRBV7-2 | CASSSSGLAVRGDEQFF
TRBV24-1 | CATEGTSGAGPDTQYF
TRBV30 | CAWGEGRGNEQFF
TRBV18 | CASSPTVSKGQYF
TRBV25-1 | CASSERQVDNEKLFF
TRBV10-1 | CASSSLTGGYTDTQYF
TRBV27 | CASSISVGAGVGDTQYF
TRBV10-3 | CAIRGTSGTTDTQYF
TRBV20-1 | CSIPGETEAFF
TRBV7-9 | CASSSQGGTDTQYF
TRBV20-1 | CSARDSSGNTGELFF
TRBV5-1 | CASSLLGDYNEQYF
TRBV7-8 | CAGSRIRGETQYF
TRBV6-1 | CASSDGKQGPRSYEQYF
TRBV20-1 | CSASMQGRYQETQYF
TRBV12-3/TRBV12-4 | CASSQSTGRQQLQETQYF
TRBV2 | CASRGFGGGTGANVLTF
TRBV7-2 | CASSLLLSLATSYNEQYF
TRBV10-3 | CARGDSNNEQFF
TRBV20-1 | CSAGVGTPLYEQYF
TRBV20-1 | CSAPPGGLTDTQYF
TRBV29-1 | CSVQGGQETQYF
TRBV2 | CASRTGGHSYNEQFF
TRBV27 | CASRPGRKESYNEQFF
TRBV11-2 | CASRDSEPTQYF
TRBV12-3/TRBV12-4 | CARSRGNEQFF
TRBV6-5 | CASRSVGSGANVLTF